Below are 13 T cell receptor beta chains sequenced from a single sample in a study of human T cells and chemical hapten exposure (dated by TCRdb to about 2021). The library was prepared using RACE. For sequencing, a NextSeq 500 was employed. TCRdb reprocessed the public reads (quality trimming at Q25 with fastp, clone calling with MiXCR) and kept in-frame beta chains. Rows are combined by CDR3 protein, so each entry shows the most common genes and DNA. The sample table records about 340,000 distinct CDR3 sequences; around 7% of these occur just once. 7.5% to 8.5% of the sample belongs to the ten largest clones. In the paper's terms, the time point label means: patch test 1, 2 weeks after DPC sensitization. The treatment or condition label for this specimen denotes: therapeutic diphenylcyclopropenone sensitization with weekly scalp DPC. The material sequenced was whole blood, taken in connection with sensitization to the hapten diphenylcyclopropenone (DPC). Source of these receptors: a woman under 30 with alopecia areata. Some clones in this sample may be carry-over from other donors' samples.

This rearrangement joins TRBV4-2 to TRBJ2-1, with 10 nucleotides matching TRBD2. Losses at the gene ends were 1 base for V and 5 bases for J; bases not matched to a gene: 5. CDR1 and CDR2 from the germline V gene are LGHNA and YNFKEQ. The CDR3 is 16 residues long. CDR3 in amino acids: CASSQVASGGHNEQFF. For the CDR3, the DNA is TGTGCCAGCAGCCAAGTAGCTAGCGGGGGACACAATGAGCAGTTCTTC.

The table lists this clonotype with many counts. The chain is built from TRBV11-2 and TRBJ2-1; the match to TRBD2 covers 10 bases. The CDR3 contains 15 residues. Unmatched junction bases numbered 4, after V lost 0 bases and J lost 8 bases. Germline V gene sequence: CDR1 SGHAT, CDR2 FQNNGV. The CDR3 loop is CASSLDSTSGDEQFF. The DNA of the CDR3 is TGTGCCAGCAGCTTAGATTCCACTAGCGGGGATGAGCAGTTCTTC.

This clonotype was detected only a few times. This sequence joins TRBV3-1 and TRBJ1-4, with D possibly TRBD1 on 5 matching bases. This CDR3 is 15 amino acids long. V lost 4 bases and J lost 3, with 12 bases in between. Germline CDR1 and CDR2: LGHDT and YNNKEL (reference sequence). In DNA form, the CDR3 reads TGTGCCAGCAGCCCAAAGGGGACCGCTAATGAAAAACTGTTTTTT. Translated, it gives CASSPKGTANEKLFF.

The chain links TRBV6-2 or TRBV6-3 to TRBJ2-7; TRBD1 matches 8 bases. Germline CDR1 MNHEY, CDR2 SVGEGT. This CDR3 is 14 amino acids long. Trimming removed 6 bases from V and 3 bases from J; junction bases left unmatched: 7. The CDR3, as DNA: TGTGCCAGCAGATCCACAGGGGGGATCTACGAGCAGTACTTC. This codes for CASRSTGGIYEQYF.

Many counts were recorded for this clonotype. The CDR3 DNA is TGTGCCAGCAGTCGTCGGGACAGGGGAGTCCAGTACTTC. Translating gives CASSRRDRGVQYF. The chain uses TRBV6-2 or TRBV6-3 and TRBJ2-7; 10 nucleotides agree with TRBD1. Trimming took 5 bases from V and 10 from J; bases not matched to a gene: 8. The CDR3 is made up of 13 amino acids. CDR1 and CDR2 (germline): MNHEY, SVGEGT.

This clonotype has just a few counts. The rearrangement links TRBV28 to TRBJ2-1; maybe TRBD2 (7 bases). V lost 7 bases and J 4 bases, leaving 14 bases between the germline ends. Per germline, CDR1 MDHEN and CDR2 SYDVKM. CDR3 length: 14 residues. Here the CDR3 reads CASTRGGLYNEQFF. DNA for the CDR3: TGTGCCAGCACCCGCGGGGGCCTTTACAATGAGCAGTTCTTC.

This clonotype occurred a few times. The rearrangement joins TRBV27 to TRBJ2-5, with 7 nucleotides matching TRBD1. Unmatched junction bases numbered 5, after V lost 3 bases and J lost 4 bases. The CDR3 loop spans 14 amino acids. Germline loops: CDR1 MNHEY, CDR2 SMNVEV (reference sequence). This chain's CDR3 is CASSFRDRVETQYF. In DNA form, the CDR3 reads TGTGCCAGCAGTTTCCGCGACAGGGTAGAGACCCAGTACTTC.

This clonotype was found many times. This sequence joins TRBV29-1 and TRBJ1-5; D is possibly TRBD1 (6 bases). This CDR3 region has 12 residues. The germline CDR1 and CDR2 sequences are SQVTM and ANQGSEA. The germline V and J ends were trimmed by 6 bases and 6 bases, with 12 bases remaining between them. Written as DNA, the CDR3 is TGCAGCGTCCAACAGGGAGGTCAGCCCCAGCATTTT. Its protein product is CSVQQGGQPQHF.

This clonotype was found many times. The V call is TRBV7-2, the J call TRBJ1-6; D may be TRBD1 (6 bases). There are 15 residues in the CDR3. Germline CDR1 SGHTA, CDR2 FQGNSA. The V end was cut by 4 bases, the J end by 7 bases, with 14 bases between. Here the CDR3 reads CASSSGGAANSPLHF. DNA for the CDR3: TGTGCCAGCAGCTCGGGGGGCGCGGCCAATTCACCCCTCCACTTT.

This clonotype was seen at least ten times. The chain combines TRBV6-6 with TRBJ2-2, with D hard to call. The germline gives CDR1 MNHNY, CDR2 SVGAGI (reference sequence). The V gene lost 4 bases and the J gene lost 1 base, with 13 bases spanning the gap. The CDR3 is 16 amino acids. The CDR3 nucleotides are TGTGCCAGCAGTTCAACTCCCTTAAGGAACACCGGGGAGCTGTTTTTT. It yields the protein CASSSTPLRNTGELFF.

The chain recombines TRBV6-2 or TRBV6-3 with TRBJ1-4, with 7 bases aligning to TRBD1. The germline V gene encodes CDR1 MNHEY and CDR2 SVGEGT. The CDR3 is 15 amino acids. V was pared by 4 bases and J by 7 bases, with 9 bases of the junction left unmatched. CDR3 coding DNA: TGTGCCAGCAGTTCTTACAGGGGACGAAGTGAAAAACTGTTTTTT. Its translation is CASSSYRGRSEKLFF.

Many counts were recorded for this clonotype. This chain joins TRBV7-2 and TRBJ2-3, with no clear D. From germline, CDR1 is SGHTA and CDR2 FQGNSA. V lost 1 base, J lost 5 bases, and 7 bases lay in between. The CDR3 runs to 13 residues. The CDR3 DNA sequence: TGTGCCAGCAGCTTAGGGGCTAGAGATACGCAGTATTTT. This translates into CASSLGARDTQYF.

This clonotype was counted a few times. The chain joins TRBV5-1 to TRBJ2-5; D is possibly TRBD1 (6 bases). This CDR3 comprises 15 residues. Germline assignment: CDR1 SGHRS and CDR2 YFSETQ. V was cut by 4 bases and J by 2 bases, with 15 bases left in between. CDR3 sequence: CASSNSVTGQETQYF. The CDR3 DNA reads as TGCGCCAGCAGCAACTCAGTGACAGGACAAGAGACCCAGTACTTC.